This T cell receptor (beta chain) comes out of a study of spatial heterogeneity in lung cancer. Every cDNA TCR molecule received its own unique molecular identifier. MiXCR, applied by TCRdb to the 5' RACE reads, yields one record per CDR3 protein. The data contain about 4,200 distinct CDR3 sequences, roughly 6.3% of them singletons. This clonotype is medium-sized (0.01 to 0.1%). The antigen remains unidentified. Study findings and constraints: Tumoral mutation counts were tracked by counts of expanded intratumoral alpha and beta TCRs.

Germline V CDR1 and CDR2: SGHVS, FNYEAQ. The CDR3 is 13 amino acids. V was trimmed by 5 bases and J by 6 bases, leaving 14 bases between them. Time point defined: sample taken at primary tumor resection. J is TRBJ2-7 and V is TRBV7-6; D may be TRBD1 (6 bases). Sequencing was performed on lung tumor tissue, taken at surgery. This TCR derives from a male donor with early-stage non-small cell lung cancer. CDR3 in amino acids: CASSPSPGVEQYF. The CDR3 DNA follows: TGTGCCAGCAGCCCCAGTCCAGGGGTCGAGCAGTACTTC.